The 8 T cell receptor beta chains listed next were all sequenced from one sample in a study of early T cells in non-severe SARS-CoV-2 infection. Using its own MiXCR run on the 5' RACE reads, TCRdb lists one record per CDR3 protein. This sample has around 27,000 distinct CDR3 sequences; under 10% occur once, and the top ten carry roughly 13%. What was sequenced was whole blood. Receptors were obtained from an adult who was a healthcare worker with PCR-confirmed SARS-CoV-2 infection or an uninfected control (not recorded which).

This clonotype was counted only a few times. The chain couples TRBV7-8 to TRBJ1-3; a weak D match, TRBD1 (5 bases). CDR1 and CDR2 (germline): SGHVS, FQNEAQ. V lost 0 bases and J lost 1, with 13 bases in between. CDR3 length: 17 residues. Written as DNA, the CDR3 is TGTGCCAGCAGCTTAGCGCGGGGCGGACGATCTGGAAACACCATATATTTT. Translated: CASSLARGGRSGNTIYF. Variable domain in full (rest from reference TRBV7-8 and TRBJ1-3): GAGVSQSPRYKVAKRGQDVALRCDPISGHVSLFWYQQALGQGPEFLTYFQNEAQLDKSGLPSDRFFAERPEGSVSTLKIQRTQQEDSAVYLCASSLARGGRSGNTIYFGEGSWLTVV.

This clonotype was seen ten or more times. This chain connects TRBV20-1 to TRBJ2-1; D possibly corresponds to TRBD2 (7 bases). Trimming took off 5 bases at V and 7 bases at J, with 21 bases between the two ends. CDR3 length: 15 residues. The germline CDR1 and CDR2 sequences are DFQATT and SNEGSKA (reference sequence). CDR3 DNA sequence: TGCAGTGCTCCCCAAAGGGGGGGAGTAAGAAATGAGCAGTTCTTC. As protein: CSAPQRGGVRNEQFF.

In this sample, this clonotype turned up a few times. The chain combines TRBV7-2 with TRBJ2-5; D remains unclear. Per the germline V gene, CDR1 is SGHTA and CDR2 is FQGNSA. The CDR3 length is 15 residues. V gave up 3 bases and J gave up 2 bases, with 13 bases separating them. DNA of the CDR3: TGTGCCAGCAGCTTGTTTTTCTCGCCTCAAGAGACCCAGTACTTC. Translating gives CASSLFFSPQETQYF.

By share, this clonotype ranks as medium-sized (0.01 to 0.1%). V is TRBV29-1 and J is TRBJ2-5; D may correspond to TRBD1 or TRBD2 (7 bases each). V shed 7 bases and J shed 2 bases, with 14 bases lying between them. Germline assignment: CDR1 SQVTM and CDR2 ANQGSEA. This CDR3 spans 13 amino acids. This chain's CDR3 is CSGTRGGQETQYF. CDR3 in DNA: TGCAGCGGAACCAGGGGGGGTCAAGAGACCCAGTACTTC.

This clonotype has just a few counts. The chain uses TRBV19 and TRBJ2-2; D ambiguous. The CDR3 consists of 15 residues. V lost 2 bases, J lost 1 base, and 8 bases lay in between. Germline V gene sequence: CDR1 LNHDA, CDR2 SQIVND (reference sequence). The CDR3 reads CASSIISQNTGELFF. The DNA of the CDR3 is TGTGCCAGTAGTATAATATCACAGAACACCGGGGAGCTGTTTTTT.

This clonotype showed up many times. The V call is TRBV7-2, the J call TRBJ1-1, with D hard to call. This CDR3 has 15 residues. In germline, CDR1 is SGHTA, CDR2 FQGNSA. The V end was cut by 0 bases, the J end by 2 bases, with 10 bases between. CDR3 amino acids: CASSLAPGLNTEAFF. The DNA for the CDR3 is TGTGCCAGCAGCTTAGCGCCAGGACTAAACACTGAAGCTTTCTTT.

This clonotype was recorded a few times. V is TRBV9 and J is TRBJ1-1; 7 bases are shared with TRBD1. CDR3 length: 16 amino acids. Looked up from germline, CDR1 is SGDLS and CDR2 is YYNGEE. V shed 4 bases and J 6 bases; nucleotides not matched to a gene: 15. CDR3 bases: TGTGCCAGCAGCCCCCAGGGGGGCGAATTTGACGCTGAAGCTTTCTTT. Its translation is CASSPQGGEFDAEAFF.

This clonotype was recorded a few times. The chain links TRBV9 to TRBJ2-7; the D is unclear. The CDR3 is 13 residues long. CDR1 is SGDLS and CDR2 is YYNGEE in the germline V gene. The germline V and J ends were trimmed by 1 base and 3 bases, with 8 bases remaining between them. CDR3 sequence reads: CASSVSPYYEQYF. CDR3 nucleotide sequence: TGTGCCAGCAGCGTATCCCCTTACTACGAGCAGTACTTC.